This T cell receptor (beta chain) is drawn from a study of cytomegalovirus exposure and HLA in healthy donors. The wider study: Out of 300 to 500 genotyped donors, about 80% belonged to the Caucasian-associated ancestry cluster.

CDR1 is LGHNA and CDR2 is YSLEER in the germline V gene. The CDR3 sequence is 15 residues long. J was trimmed by 9 bases and V by 0 bases; bases with no gene match: 6. In the PCR, 60 Vbeta and 13 Jbeta primers were used. This table comes from immunoSEQ multiplex PCR, and its TCRdb copy is limited to in-frame clones, with some not included. The sample lists about 190,000 clones; roughly 80% were seen once. Points from the study as a whole: Common viral pathogens (according to a later analysis) appeared linked to several of the most significant clusters. Presence/absence analyses assumed roughly uniform sequencing depth across donors.

Note on this clone: Its antigen is undetermined.

This clonotype was sampled from a young woman in good health and CMV-seronegative. V and J are TRBV4-3 and TRBJ2-1; 9 bases are shared with TRBD2. The sample taken for sequencing was PBMCs. The CDR3 protein is CASSQDTAGGREQFF. The CDR3 DNA reads as TGCGCCAGCAGCCAAGATACGGCGGGGGGGCGTGAGCAGTTCTTC.